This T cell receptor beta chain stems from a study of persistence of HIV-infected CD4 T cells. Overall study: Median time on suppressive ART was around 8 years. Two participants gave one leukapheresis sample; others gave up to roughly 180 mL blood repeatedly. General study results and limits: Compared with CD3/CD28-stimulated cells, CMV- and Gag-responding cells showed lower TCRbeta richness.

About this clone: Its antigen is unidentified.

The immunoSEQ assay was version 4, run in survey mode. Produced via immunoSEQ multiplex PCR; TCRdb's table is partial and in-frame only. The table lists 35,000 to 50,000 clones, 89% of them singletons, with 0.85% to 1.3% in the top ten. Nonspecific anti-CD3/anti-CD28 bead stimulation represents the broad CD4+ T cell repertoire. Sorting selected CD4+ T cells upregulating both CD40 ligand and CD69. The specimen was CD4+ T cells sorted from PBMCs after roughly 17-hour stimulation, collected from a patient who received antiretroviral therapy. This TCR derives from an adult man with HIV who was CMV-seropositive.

The CDR3 region is CASSLVSPGQGGEAFF. In nucleotides, the CDR3 is TGTGCCAGCAGCTTAGTAAGTCCGGGACAGGGAGGAGAAGCTTTCTTT. The genes are TRBV11-1 and TRBJ1-1, with 9 bases fitting TRBD1. J gave up 8 bases and V 1 base, and 11 bases lay outside the gene matches. This CDR3 contains 16 residues. Germline CDR1 and CDR2: SGHAT and FQDESV (reference sequence). Full variable domain (outside the CDR3, taken from reference TRBV11-1 and TRBJ1-1): EAEVAQSPRYKITEKSQAVAFWCDPISGHATLYWYRQILGQGPELLVQFQDESVVDDSQLPKDRFSAERLKGVDSTLKIQPAELGDSAMYLCASSLVSPGQGGEAFFGQGTRLTVV.